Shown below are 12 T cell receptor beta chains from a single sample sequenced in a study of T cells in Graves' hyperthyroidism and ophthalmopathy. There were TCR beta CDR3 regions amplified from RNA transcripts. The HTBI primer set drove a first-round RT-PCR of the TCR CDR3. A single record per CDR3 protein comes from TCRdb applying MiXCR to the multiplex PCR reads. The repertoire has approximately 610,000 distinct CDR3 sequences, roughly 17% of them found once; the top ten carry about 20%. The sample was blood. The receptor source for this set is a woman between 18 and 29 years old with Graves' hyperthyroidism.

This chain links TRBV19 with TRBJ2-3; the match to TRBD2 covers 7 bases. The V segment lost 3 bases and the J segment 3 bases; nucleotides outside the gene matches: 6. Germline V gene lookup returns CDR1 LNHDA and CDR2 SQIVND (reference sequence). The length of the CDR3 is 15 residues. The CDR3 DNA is TGTGCCAGTAGTATTCGGGGAGGGTCAACAGATACGCAGTATTTT. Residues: CASSIRGGSTDTQYF. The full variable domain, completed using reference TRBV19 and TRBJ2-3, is DGGITQSPKYLFRKEGQNVTLSCEQNLNHDAMYWYRQDPGQGLRLIYYSQIVNDFQKGDIAEGYSVSREKKESFPLTVTSAQKNPTAFYLCASSIRGGSTDTQYFGPGTRLTVL.

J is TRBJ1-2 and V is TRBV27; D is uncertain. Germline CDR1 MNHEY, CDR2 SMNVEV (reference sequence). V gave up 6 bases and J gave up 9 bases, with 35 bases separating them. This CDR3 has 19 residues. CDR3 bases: TGTGCCAGCAGCTCCACCACGGTCGCCTTAGGATCTTCGACTGGTAGCTACACCTTC. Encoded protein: CASSSTTVALGSSTGSYTF.

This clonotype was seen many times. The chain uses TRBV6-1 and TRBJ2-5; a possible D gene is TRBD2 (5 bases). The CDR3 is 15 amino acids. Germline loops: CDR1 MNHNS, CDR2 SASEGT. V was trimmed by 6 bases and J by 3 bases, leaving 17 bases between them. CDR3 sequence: CASRETERAEETQYF. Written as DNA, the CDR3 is TGTGCCAGCAGAGAGACGGAGAGGGCTGAAGAGACCCAGTACTTC.

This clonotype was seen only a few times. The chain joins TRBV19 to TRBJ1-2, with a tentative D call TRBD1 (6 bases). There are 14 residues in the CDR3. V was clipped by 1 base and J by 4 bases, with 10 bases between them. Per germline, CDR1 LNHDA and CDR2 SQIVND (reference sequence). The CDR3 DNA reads TGTGCCAGTAGTATAGGACAGGCGAGCTATGGCTACACCTTC. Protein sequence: CASSIGQASYGYTF.

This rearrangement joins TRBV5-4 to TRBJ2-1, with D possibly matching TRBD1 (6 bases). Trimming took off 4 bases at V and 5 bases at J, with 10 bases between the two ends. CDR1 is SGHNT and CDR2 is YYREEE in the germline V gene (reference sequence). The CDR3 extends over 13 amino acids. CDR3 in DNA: TGTGCCAGCAGCGGGGACATAAACAATGAGCAGTTCTTC. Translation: CASSGDINNEQFF.

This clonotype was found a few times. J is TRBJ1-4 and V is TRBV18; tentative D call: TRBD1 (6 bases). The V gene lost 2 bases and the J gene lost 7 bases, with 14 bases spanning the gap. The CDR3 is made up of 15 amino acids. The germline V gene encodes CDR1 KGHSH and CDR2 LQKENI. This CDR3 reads CASSPDGQKTEKLFF. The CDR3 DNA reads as TGTGCCAGCTCACCAGATGGACAGAAGACTGAAAAACTGTTTTTT.

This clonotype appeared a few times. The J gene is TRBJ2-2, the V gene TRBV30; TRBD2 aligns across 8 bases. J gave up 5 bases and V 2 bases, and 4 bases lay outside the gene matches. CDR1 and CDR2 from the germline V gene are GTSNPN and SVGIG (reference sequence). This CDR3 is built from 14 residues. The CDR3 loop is CAWSWAGGTGELFF. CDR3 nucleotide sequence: TGTGCCTGGAGTTGGGCGGGAGGTACCGGGGAGCTGTTTTTT. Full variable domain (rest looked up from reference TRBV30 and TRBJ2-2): SQTIHQWPATLVQPVGSPLSLECTVEGTSNPNLYWYRQAAGRGLQLLFYSVGIGQISSEVPQNLSASRPQDRQFILSSKKLLLSDSGFYLCAWSWAGGTGELFFGEGSRLTVL.

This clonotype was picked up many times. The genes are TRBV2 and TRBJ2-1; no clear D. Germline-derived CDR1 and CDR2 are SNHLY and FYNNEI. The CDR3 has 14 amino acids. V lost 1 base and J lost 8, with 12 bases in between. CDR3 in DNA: TGTGCCAGCAGTGAAGGGTTCGGAAGCGATGAGCAGTTCTTC. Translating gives CASSEGFGSDEQFF.

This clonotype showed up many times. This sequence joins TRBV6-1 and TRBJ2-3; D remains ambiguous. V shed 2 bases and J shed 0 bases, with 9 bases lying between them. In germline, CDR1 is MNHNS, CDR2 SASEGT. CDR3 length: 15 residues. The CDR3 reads CASSERAPSTDTQYF. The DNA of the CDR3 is TGTGCCAGCAGTGAACGGGCACCGAGCACAGATACGCAGTATTTT.

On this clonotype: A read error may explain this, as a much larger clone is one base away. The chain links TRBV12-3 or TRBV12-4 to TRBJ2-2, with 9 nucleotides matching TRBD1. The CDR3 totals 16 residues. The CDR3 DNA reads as TGTGCCAGCAGACTGACCGGGACAGGGACTACCGGGGAGCTGGTTTTT. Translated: CASRLTGTGTTGELVF.

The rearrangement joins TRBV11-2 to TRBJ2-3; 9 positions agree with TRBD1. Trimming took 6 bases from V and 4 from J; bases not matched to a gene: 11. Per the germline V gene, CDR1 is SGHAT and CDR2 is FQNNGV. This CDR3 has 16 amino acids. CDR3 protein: CASRFTGTGRSDTQYF. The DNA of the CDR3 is TGTGCCAGCAGATTCACCGGGACAGGGCGGTCAGATACGCAGTATTTT.

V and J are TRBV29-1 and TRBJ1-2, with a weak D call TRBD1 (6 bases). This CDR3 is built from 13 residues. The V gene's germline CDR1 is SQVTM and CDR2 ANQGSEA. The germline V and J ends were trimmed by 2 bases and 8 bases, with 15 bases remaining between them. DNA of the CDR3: TGCAGCGTTGAAAGGGGGGTGATGCGCGGCTACACCTTC. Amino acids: CSVERGVMRGYTF.